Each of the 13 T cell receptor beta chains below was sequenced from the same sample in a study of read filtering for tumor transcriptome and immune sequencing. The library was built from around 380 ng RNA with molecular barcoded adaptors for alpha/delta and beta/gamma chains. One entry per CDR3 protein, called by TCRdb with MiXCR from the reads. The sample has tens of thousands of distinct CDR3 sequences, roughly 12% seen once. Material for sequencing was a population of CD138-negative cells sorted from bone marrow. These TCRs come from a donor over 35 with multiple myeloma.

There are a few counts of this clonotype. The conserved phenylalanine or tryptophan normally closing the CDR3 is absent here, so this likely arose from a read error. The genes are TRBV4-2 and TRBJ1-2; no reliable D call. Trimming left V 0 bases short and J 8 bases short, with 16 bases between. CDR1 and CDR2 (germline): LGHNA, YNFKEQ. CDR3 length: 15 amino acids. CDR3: CASSQEGHGEEGYTV. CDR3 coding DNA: TGTGCCAGCAGCCAAGAAGGCCACGGCGAAGAAGGCTACACCGTC.

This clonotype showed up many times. The DNA for the CDR3 is TGTGCCAGCAGAACGGGACAGGGAGCCTACGAGCAGTACTTC. Residues: CASRTGQGAYEQYF. The chain has TRBV6-2 or TRBV6-3 and TRBJ2-7; 9 bases agree with TRBD1. The V gene's germline CDR1 is MNHEY and CDR2 SVGEGT. The ends lost 6 bases at V and 2 bases at J; junction bases unmatched: 5. The CDR3 is 14 residues long.

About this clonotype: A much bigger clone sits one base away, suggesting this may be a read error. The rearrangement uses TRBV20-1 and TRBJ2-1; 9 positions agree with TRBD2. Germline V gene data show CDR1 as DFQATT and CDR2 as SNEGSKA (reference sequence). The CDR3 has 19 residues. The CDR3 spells CSARPTGGRARTSYNGQFF. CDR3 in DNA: TGCAGTGCTAGGCCCACAGGCGGGAGGGCCCGAACTTCCTACAATGGGCAGTTCTTC.

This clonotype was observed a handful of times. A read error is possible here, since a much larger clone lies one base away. The CDR3 nucleotides are TGTGTCAGCAGCCACGGACAGGGCGGCGAGCAGTACTTC. Translation gives CVSSHGQGGEQYF. The chain uses TRBV3-1 and TRBJ2-7, with 8 bases fitting TRBD1. Germline V gene sequence: CDR1 LGHDT, CDR2 YNNKEL (reference sequence). The CDR3 loop spans 13 amino acids.

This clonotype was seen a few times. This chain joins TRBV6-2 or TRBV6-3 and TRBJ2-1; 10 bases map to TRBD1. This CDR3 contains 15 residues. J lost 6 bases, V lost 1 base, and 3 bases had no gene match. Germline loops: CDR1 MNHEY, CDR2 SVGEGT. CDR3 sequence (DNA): TGTGCCAGCAGTTACTGGGGACAGGGGTCCAATGAGCAGTTCTTC. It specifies CASSYWGQGSNEQFF.

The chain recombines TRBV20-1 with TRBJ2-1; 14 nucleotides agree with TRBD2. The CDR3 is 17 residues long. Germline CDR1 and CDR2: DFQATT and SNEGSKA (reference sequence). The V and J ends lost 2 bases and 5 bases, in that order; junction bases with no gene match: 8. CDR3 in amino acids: CSARSPGLAGAHNEQFF. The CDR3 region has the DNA TGCAGTGCTAGATCCCCGGGACTAGCGGGAGCTCACAATGAGCAGTTCTTC.

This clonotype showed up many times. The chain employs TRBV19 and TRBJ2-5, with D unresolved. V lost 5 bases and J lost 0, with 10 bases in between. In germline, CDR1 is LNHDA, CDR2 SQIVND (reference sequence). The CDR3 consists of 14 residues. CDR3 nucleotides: TGTGCCAGTAGTCGTTGGACCGACCAAGAGACCCAGTACTTC. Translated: CASSRWTDQETQYF.

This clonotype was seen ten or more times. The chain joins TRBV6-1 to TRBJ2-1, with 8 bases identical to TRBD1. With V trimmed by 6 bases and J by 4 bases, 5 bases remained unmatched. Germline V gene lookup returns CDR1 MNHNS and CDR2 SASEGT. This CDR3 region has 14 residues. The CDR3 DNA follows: TGTGCCAGCAGAACCGGGACAGGATACAATGAGCAGTTCTTC. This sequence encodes CASRTGTGYNEQFF.

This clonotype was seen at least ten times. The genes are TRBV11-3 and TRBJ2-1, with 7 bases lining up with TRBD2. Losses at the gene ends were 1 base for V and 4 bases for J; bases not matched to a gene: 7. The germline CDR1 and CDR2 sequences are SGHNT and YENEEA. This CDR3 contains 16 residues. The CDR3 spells CASSLGGSAGYNEQFF. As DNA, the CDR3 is TGTGCCAGCAGCTTAGGCGGGAGCGCCGGTTACAATGAGCAGTTCTTC.

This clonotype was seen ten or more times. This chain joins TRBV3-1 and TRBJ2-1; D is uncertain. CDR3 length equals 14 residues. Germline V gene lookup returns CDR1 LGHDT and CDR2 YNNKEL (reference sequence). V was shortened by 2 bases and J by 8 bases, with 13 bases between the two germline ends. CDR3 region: CASSQLFLDHEQFF. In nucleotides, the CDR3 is TGTGCCAGCAGCCAACTGTTCTTGGACCATGAGCAGTTCTTC.

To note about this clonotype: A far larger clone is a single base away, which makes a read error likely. The CDR3 region has the DNA TGTGCCAGCGGTTACTCGGGATCAGGGCAAGAGACCCAGTACTTC. Its translation is CASGYSGSGQETQYF. J is TRBJ2-5 and V is TRBV6-2 or TRBV6-3, with D possibly being TRBD1 or TRBD2 (5 bases each). Germline lookup yields CDR1 MNHEY and CDR2 SVGEGT. The CDR3 is made up of 15 amino acids.

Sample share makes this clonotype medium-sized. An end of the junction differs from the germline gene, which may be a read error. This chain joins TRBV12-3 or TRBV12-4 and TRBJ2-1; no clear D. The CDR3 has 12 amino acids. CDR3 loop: CASRLVSNEQFF. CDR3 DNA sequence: TGTGCCAGCAGATTAGTGAGCAATGAGCAGTTCTTC.

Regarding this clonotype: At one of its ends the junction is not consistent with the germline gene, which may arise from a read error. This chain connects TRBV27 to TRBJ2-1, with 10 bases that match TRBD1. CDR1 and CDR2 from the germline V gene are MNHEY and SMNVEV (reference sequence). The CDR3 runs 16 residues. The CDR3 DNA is TGTGCCAGCAGTTTGTTGGGACAGGGGTCGTACAATGAGCGGTTCTTT. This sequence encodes CASSLLGQGSYNERFF.